A selection of T cell receptor beta chains follows, all from one sample in a study of regulatory T cells in long-lasting Graves disease. TCRdb reanalysed the multiplex PCR reads using MiXCR and keeps one entry per CDR3 protein. The sample includes 350,000 to 500,000 distinct CDR3 sequences, about a sixth seen only once; the top ten take less than 30%. The data also belong to a second study, concerning T cells in Graves' hyperthyroidism and ophthalmopathy.

This sample comprised peripheral blood mononuclear cells (PBMCs), obtained at new diagnosis, from a patient treated with antithyroid drugs. These receptors were taken from a woman between 18 and 29 years old with Graves disease. Both conserved end residues are part of each CDR3. D genes are given only for firm matches. Not all rows give a size; the values are once, few, many and, for expanded clones, a class.

v_gene	abundance	d_gene	j_gene	CDR3nt	CDR3aa
TRBV2	many	TRBD1	TRBJ1-5	TGTGCCAGCAGACGGACAGGAATCAATCAGCCCCAGCATTTT	CASRRTGINQPQHF
TRBV7-2	many	TRBD2	TRBJ2-5	TGTGCCAGCAGCCTACAGACTAGCGGGAGCGGAGAGACCCAGTACTTC	CASSLQTSGSGETQYF
TRBV7-2	many	NA	TRBJ2-1	TGTGCCAGCAGCTTAGGAGCCTACAGTGAGCAGTTCTTC	CASSLGAYSEQFF
TRBV7-3	many	TRBD2	TRBJ2-3	TGTGCCAGCAGCTTAACGTCAACTAGCGGGGGAAACACAGATACGCAGTATTTT	CASSLTSTSGGNTDTQYF
TRBV7-3	few	NA	TRBJ2-2	TGTGCCAGCAGCTTAGCGGGGCCGGGGAGGGAGCTGTTTTTT	CASSLAGPGRELFF
TRBV20-1	few	NA	TRBJ2-7	TGCAGTGCTAGGACAGGATCTCACTACGAGCAGTACTTC	CSARTGSHYEQYF
TRBV28	NA	TRBD1	TRBJ2-1	TGTGCCAGCAGGAATACAGGGGCCCGTCACAATGAACAGTTCTTC	CASRNTGARHNEQFF
TRBV18	many	TRBD2	TRBJ2-1	TGTGCCAGCTCGGAGGTCCCAACGGGAGGGCCTAAAAATGAGCAGTTCTTC	CASSEVPTGGPKNEQFF
TRBV15	many	NA	TRBJ1-2	TGTGCCACCAGCAGAGTAGACTTACCCAACTATGGCTACACCTTC	CATSRVDLPNYGYTF
TRBV7-6	many	TRBD1	TRBJ2-7	TGTGCCAGCAGCAAAGGGGGCAGGGCAAGTGAGCAGTACTTC	CASSKGGRASEQYF
TRBV28	many	TRBD2	TRBJ2-1	TGTGCCAGCAGTCTTCCGGGACTAGCATCCTACAATGAGCAGTTCTTC	CASSLPGLASYNEQFF
TRBV28	few	TRBD1	TRBJ1-5	TGTGCCAGCAGAAACAGGGGGCAGAACAATCAGCCCCAGCATTTT	CASRNRGQNNQPQHF
TRBV14	few	NA	TRBJ2-3	TGTGCCAGCAGCCGAACAGGGTCGGATACGCAGTATTTT	CASSRTGSDTQYF
TRBV20-1	many	TRBD2	TRBJ2-7	TGCAGTGCTACTAATCCGGGACTAGCGAGCTCCTACGAGCAGTACTTC	CSATNPGLASSYEQYF
TRBV12-5	NA	TRBD1	TRBJ2-4	TGTGCTAGTGGTTTGGACAGGGGGGACATTCAGTACTTC	CASGLDRGDIQYF
TRBV27	NA	NA	TRBJ2-7	TGTGCCAGCAGTTTAGTGGGGGCTCGCTACGAGCAGTACTTC	CASSLVGARYEQYF
TRBV20-1	few	NA	TRBJ1-4	TGCAGTGCCCCCCCACGGGGAGATGCTGAAAAACTGTTTTTT	CSAPPRGDAEKLFF
TRBV7-8	many	TRBD1	TRBJ1-1	TGTGCCAGCAGCTTATCAGGGGGCTCGGGAGCTTTCTTT	CASSLSGGSGAFF
TRBV7-2	many	NA	TRBJ1-4	TGTGCCAGCAGCTTAGCCAGTACCTCTACTAATGAAAAACTGTTTTTT	CASSLASTSTNEKLFF
TRBV27	NA	TRBD1	TRBJ1-6	TGTGCCAGCAGTTTCGAGGGGGCCTCAATGAGCTCCTATAATTCACCCCTCCACTTT	CASSFEGASMSSYNSPLHF
TRBV19	many	NA	TRBJ2-3	TGTGCCAGTAGTAACCCTGGCATGACAGATACGCAGTATTTT	CASSNPGMTDTQYF
TRBV6-2/TRBV6-3	many	TRBD2	TRBJ2-2	TGTGCCAGCAGTCATCGTCGCCTAGCGGGTCGTGGCACCGGGGAGCTGTTTTTT	CASSHRRLAGRGTGELFF
TRBV3-1	many	TRBD1	TRBJ2-7	TGTGCCAGCAGCCAATCGGACAGGGTAACCTACGAGCAGTACTTC	CASSQSDRVTYEQYF
TRBV6-1	NA	TRBD1	TRBJ2-3	TGTGCCAGCAGTATTTCGGACAGGGAAAGGAATACGCAGTATTTT	CASSISDRERNTQYF
TRBV10-3	few	TRBD1	TRBJ1-5	TGTGCCACCAGGGGGGCCCTACCCAATCAGCCCCAGCATTTT	CATRGALPNQPQHF
TRBV2	many	NA	TRBJ1-1	TGTGCCAGCAGTGAAGTACAGAGGAACACTGAAGCTTTCTTT	CASSEVQRNTEAFF
TRBV6-1	few	NA	TRBJ1-1	TGTGCCAGCAGCCCCACCGCGGGGGCCGAAGCTTTCTTT	CASSPTAGAEAFF
TRBV5-1	NA	NA	TRBJ2-2	TGCGCCAGCAGCCTCATGTGGGAGGTCCACACCGGGGAGCTGTTTTTT	CASSLMWEVHTGELFF
TRBV5-6	NA	TRBD1	TRBJ1-2	TGTGCCAGCAGCTTACTAACCGGGACAGTAGGCTATGGCTACACCTTC	CASSLLTGTVGYGYTF
TRBV20-1	many	TRBD1	TRBJ1-1	TGCAGTGCTAGAGATATACAGGACAGGGGGAGCACTGAAGCTTTCTTT	CSARDIQDRGSTEAFF
TRBV2	many	NA	TRBJ2-1	TGTGCCAGCACCGGAGGCTCCTACAATGAGCAGTTCTTC	CASTGGSYNEQFF
TRBV4-3	NA	NA	TRBJ1-1	TGCGCCAGCAGCCAAGACCCAGGACGGAACACTGAAGCTTTCTTT	CASSQDPGRNTEAFF
TRBV20-1	NA	NA	TRBJ2-7	TGCAGTGCCCCCCCCGGGGCGCGGACTTACGAGCAGTACTTC	CSAPPGARTYEQYF
TRBV7-3	many	TRBD2	TRBJ2-1	TGTGCCAGCAGCTTCGAACTAGCGACCAATGAGCAGTTCTTC	CASSFELATNEQFF
TRBV9	many	NA	TRBJ1-1	TGTGCCAGCAGCGTAGTGCCAGGGACTGGGAACACTGAAGCTTTCTTT	CASSVVPGTGNTEAFF
TRBV7-2	NA	TRBD2	TRBJ2-5	TGTGCCAGCAGTATACTAGCGGGAGGGCGCTGGACCCAGTACTTC	CASSILAGGRWTQYF